Below, one T cell receptor beta chain is given with its context. The antigen is undetermined. The source of the sample is a study of regulatory T cells in long-lasting Graves disease. Regarding time point: newly diagnosed GD, antithyroid drugs for less than 3 months. From PBMCs, RNA was extracted and then used to make the TCR library. Overall study results and limits: Favored gene segments in persistent disease were TRBV28, TRBJ1-2 and TRBJ2-5.

V lost 5 bases to trimming and J lost 8 bases; unmatched junction nucleotides: 10. Germline V gene sequence: CDR1 SGHTA, CDR2 FQGTGA. The CDR3 length is 14 residues. Library construction for TCR beta used iRepertoire HTBI primers and Arm-PCR of CDR3 regions. TCRdb recomputed calls from the multiplex PCR reads with MiXCR, one row per CDR3 protein. Of approximately 470,000 distinct CDR3 sequences detected, 15% to 20% appear once; the ten largest clones hold approximately 12%. The sample also formed part of further work on T cells in Graves' hyperthyroidism and ophthalmopathy. Per that paper: Stable disease denoted Graves' hyperthyroidism without ophthalmopathy progression within 18 months.

V gene TRBV7-3 combines with J gene TRBJ2-3, with TRBD2 identical over 7 bases. The source material was peripheral blood mononuclear cells (PBMCs), sampled at new diagnosis, from a patient treated with antithyroid drugs. The source of this sequence is a man in his forties or fifties with Graves disease. CDR3 coding DNA: TGTGCCAGCAGCCCCCAGGGACTACTGGCTACGCAGTATTTT. It yields the protein CASSPQGLLATQYF.